This TCR beta chain was documented in a study of Tregs in tolerant kidney transplant recipients. General study results and limits: Validation in larger populations is needed because few patients were studied. This study did not directly address biological reproducibility.

Thawed PBMCs were FACS-sorted into unstimulated CD4+CD25+CD127- regulatory T cells, CD4+CD25- non-regulatory cells, CD4 and CD8 cells. TCRdb's table, derived via immunoSEQ multiplex PCR, lists solely in-frame clones and lacks some. Among about 240,000 clones listed, 84% were seen once. Comments on this clone: What it binds is unknown.

The CDR3 contains 15 residues. Germline lookup yields CDR1 SGHTA and CDR2 FQGTGA. Trimming at V came to 5 bases and at J to 6 bases, leaving 9 bases not matched to a gene. This sequence was found in a human donor in good health. The sample taken for sequencing was CD4+ T cells from blood. This rearrangement joins TRBV7-3 to TRBJ2-2, with 7 bases lining up with TRBD1. CDR3 sequence (DNA): TGTGCCAGCAGCCCACAGGGGCCCCAGGCCGGGGAGCTGTTTTTT. This codes for CASSPQGPQAGELFF.